A selection of T cell receptor beta chains follows, all from one sample in a study of shared clonotypes between healthy human individuals. Sequencing used immunoSEQ multiplex PCR; TCRdb keeps in-frame clones, though not all of them. The sample has 470,000 or so clones; 70% to 80% are singletons. Sequenced: PBMCs. These receptors all come from a woman aged 40 to 55 in good health. Some clones in this sample may be carry-over from other donors' samples. Each CDR3 is given with its conserved first and last residue. The D gene is left open where the match is weak. Some rows mark clone size as missing; the rest say once, few, many or name a class of expanded clone.

V,length,size,J,D,CDR3,DNA
TRBV2,15,once,TRBJ2-7,NA,CASSADGGAVYEQYF,TGTGCCAGCAGTGCGGACGGAGGTGCGGTCTACGAGCAGTACTTC
TRBV5-1,13,NA,TRBJ2-7,NA,CASRGGRPDEQYF,TGCGCCAGCAGAGGCGGACGGCCGGACGAGCAGTACTTC
TRBV6-5,14,NA,TRBJ2-2,TRBD1,CASQNGQGTGELFF,TGTGCCAGCCAGAACGGACAGGGAACCGGGGAGCTGTTTTTT
TRBV19,14,NA,TRBJ1-5,NA,CATRDGTGNQPQHF,TGTGCAACCCGGGACGGGACGGGCAATCAGCCCCAGCATTTT
TRBV7-3,13,NA,TRBJ1-1,NA,CASSLRQGTEAFF,TGTGCCAGCAGCTTAAGGCAGGGGACTGAAGCTTTCTTT
TRBV18,17,once,TRBJ1-2,TRBD1,CASSPPSYRGGGYGYTF,TGTGCCAGCTCACCACCGAGTTACAGGGGTGGCGGCTATGGCTACACCTTC
TRBV7-9,14,NA,TRBJ2-5,TRBD1,CASSPAGGAETQYF,TGTGCCAGCAGCCCAGCAGGGGGCGCGGAGACCCAGTACTTC
TRBV7-2,14,few,TRBJ2-7,NA,CASSPLGGQAEQYF,TGTGCCAGCAGCCCCCTGGGGGGGCAGGCCGAGCAGTACTTC
TRBV7-6,15,NA,TRBJ1-6,TRBD1,CATRQGANYNSPLHF,TGTGCCACCCGACAGGGGGCTAACTATAATTCACCCCTCCACTTT
TRBV5-6,14,NA,TRBJ1-5,NA,CASSLGRSGQPQHF,TGTGCCAGCAGCTTGGGGCGTTCTGGACAGCCCCAGCATTTT
TRBV5-4,15,few,TRBJ2-5,NA,CASSLVGNAQETQYF,TGTGCCAGCAGCTTGGTAGGGAACGCACAAGAGACCCAGTACTTC
TRBV6-1,15,many,TRBJ2-7,NA,CASRRDTWSPYEQYF,TGTGCCAGCAGGAGGGATACCTGGTCCCCCTACGAGCAGTACTTC
TRBV9,18,NA,TRBJ2-1,TRBD2,CASSEGIGTSGSYNEQFF,TGTGCCAGCAGCGAGGGGATCGGGACTAGCGGATCCTACAATGAGCAGTTCTTC
TRBV11-3,13,NA,TRBJ1-1,NA,CASSLGRSTEAFF,TGTGCCAGCAGCTTAGGCAGGAGCACTGAAGCTTTCTTT
TRBV4-2,15,NA,TRBJ2-7,TRBD2,CASSPSGLAVYEQYF,TGTGCCAGCAGCCCATCCGGACTAGCGGTCTACGAGCAGTACTTC
TRBV2,15,NA,TRBJ2-2,TRBD2,CASSVTSGSTGELFF,TGTGCCAGCAGTGTGACTAGCGGGAGTACCGGGGAGCTGTTTTTT
TRBV27,16,NA,TRBJ1-2,TRBD1,CASSQRQGQANYGYTF,TGTGCCAGCAGTCAAAGACAGGGACAAGCTAACTATGGCTACACCTTC
TRBV2,15,NA,TRBJ2-6,TRBD1,CASGQGYSGANVLTF,TGTGCCAGCGGACAGGGCTACTCTGGGGCCAACGTCCTGACCTTC
TRBV18,12,NA,TRBJ2-2,NA,CASSLNTGELFF,TGTGCCAGCTCACTAAACACCGGGGAGCTGTTTTTT
TRBV7-9,15,NA,TRBJ2-1,NA,CASSLKLAGGDEQFF,TGTGCCAGCAGCTTAAAACTAGCTGGTGGGGATGAGCAGTTCTTC
TRBV7-2,14,NA,TRBJ1-1,NA,CASSLRLSGAEAFF,TGTGCCAGCAGCTTACGATTATCCGGGGCGGAAGCTTTCTTT
TRBV6-1,18,NA,TRBJ2-5,TRBD2,CASSGRQGGGLAGEAQYF,TGTGCCAGCAGTGGCCGACAGGGTGGAGGACTAGCGGGGGAGGCCCAGTACTTC
TRBV7-3,15,NA,TRBJ2-6,TRBD1,CAIATGGTGANVLTF,TGTGCCATCGCTACAGGGGGCACTGGGGCCAACGTCCTGACTTTC
TRBV6-5,12,NA,TRBJ1-1,NA,CATRRGGTEAFF,TGTGCCACCCGACGAGGGGGCACTGAAGCTTTCTTT
TRBV7-2,14,NA,TRBJ2-7,TRBD2,CASSLSGTNYEQYF,TGTGCCAGCAGCCTAAGCGGGACTAACTACGAGCAGTACTTC
TRBV7-9,14,NA,TRBJ2-5,TRBD1,CASSLRSGGETQYF,TGTGCCAGCAGCCTACGATCAGGGGGAGAGACCCAGTACTTC
TRBV30,13,NA,TRBJ1-2,NA,CAWSQGQLYGYTF,TGTGCCTGGAGCCAAGGACAGCTCTATGGCTACACCTTC
TRBV6-4,14,NA,TRBJ2-1,NA,CASSPGVGVYEQFF,TGTGCCAGCAGTCCCGGGGTGGGAGTTTACGAGCAGTTCTTC
TRBV9,14,few,TRBJ1-1,TRBD1,CASSPTQGASEAFF,TGTGCCAGCAGCCCCACACAGGGGGCATCTGAAGCTTTCTTT
TRBV7-2,17,NA,TRBJ2-7,NA,CASSPLGVGFFSYEQYF,TGTGCCAGCAGCCCGTTAGGGGTGGGTTTTTTCTCCTACGAGCAGTACTTC
TRBV6-1,13,many,TRBJ2-1,NA,CASSAEHHNEQFF,TGTGCCAGCAGTGCAGAGCACCACAATGAGCAGTTCTTC
TRBV29-1,13,many,TRBJ1-1,NA,CSVSTDQRTEAFF,TGCAGCGTATCGACAGACCAGAGGACTGAAGCTTTCTTT
TRBV7-2,15,NA,TRBJ2-3,TRBD2,CASSPRAGGADTQYF,TGTGCCAGCAGCCCTCGGGCGGGAGGCGCCGATACGCAGTATTTT
TRBV7-9,14,NA,TRBJ1-2,NA,CASSSRAETYGYTF,TGTGCCAGCAGCTCACGGGCTGAAACCTATGGCTACACCTTC
TRBV7-2,14,NA,TRBJ1-2,NA,CASSLGSRGPGYTF,TGTGCCAGCAGCTTAGGTTCCAGGGGCCCTGGCTACACCTTC
TRBV7-8,15,NA,TRBJ1-5,NA,CASSLANGVNQPQHF,TGTGCCAGCAGCTTAGCGAATGGGGTAAATCAGCCCCAGCATTTT
TRBV11-2,13,few,TRBJ2-7,NA,CASSLDFRAEQYF,TGTGCCAGCAGCTTAGATTTCAGGGCCGAGCAGTACTTC
TRBV4-3,15,NA,TRBJ2-5,NA,CASSQDAGFSWEQYF,TGCGCCAGCAGCCAAGACGCAGGTTTCTCTTGGGAGCAGTACTTC
TRBV6-5,14,few,TRBJ2-5,NA,CASSYTSRVETQYF,TGTGCCAGCAGTTACACCAGCAGGGTAGAGACCCAGTACTTC
TRBV19,15,NA,TRBJ2-1,TRBD1,CASSIEDRGYNEQFF,TGTGCCAGTAGTATCGAAGACAGGGGCTACAATGAGCAGTTCTTC
TRBV18,12,NA,TRBJ2-7,NA,CASSPGRDEQYF,TGTGCCAGCTCACCTGGGCGAGACGAGCAGTACTTC
TRBV7-2,16,NA,TRBJ2-3,NA,CASSPERAGSTDTQYF,TGTGCCAGCAGCCCCGAGAGGGCCGGGAGCACAGATACGCAGTATTTT
TRBV19,13,NA,TRBJ2-7,TRBD2,CASTLGRGYEQYF,TGTGCCAGTACCTTGGGGAGGGGATACGAGCAGTACTTC
TRBV15,16,NA,TRBJ2-1,NA,CATSRGGQRAYNEQFF,TGTGCCACCAGCAGAGGGGGCCAGCGGGCCTACAATGAGCAGTTCTTC
TRBV5-1,16,NA,TRBJ2-7,TRBD2,CASSRVTSGVSYEQYF,TGCGCCAGCAGCAGGGTAACTAGCGGGGTCTCCTACGAGCAGTACTTC
TRBV7-6,14,NA,TRBJ2-2,NA,CASSSLTNTGELFF,TGTGCCAGCAGCTCCTTGACGAACACCGGGGAGCTGTTTTTT
TRBV4-2,15,NA,TRBJ2-5,TRBD2,CASSRNLAGQETQYF,TGTGCCAGCAGCCGAAACTTAGCGGGCCAAGAGACCCAGTACTTC
TRBV28,15,NA,TRBJ2-3,TRBD1,CASSPGQDRTDTQYF,TGTGCCAGCAGTCCGGGACAGGATCGCACAGATACGCAGTATTTT
TRBV4-1,12,NA,TRBJ1-3,NA,CASSASGNTIYF,TGCGCCAGCAGCGCCTCTGGAAACACCATATATTTT
TRBV7-2,14,NA,TRBJ2-3,NA,CASSFQASTDTQYF,TGTGCCAGCAGCTTTCAGGCTAGCACAGATACGCAGTATTTT
TRBV2,14,NA,TRBJ2-7,NA,CASSSASRLNEQYF,TGTGCCAGCAGTTCTGCCTCCCGACTGAACGAGCAGTACTTC